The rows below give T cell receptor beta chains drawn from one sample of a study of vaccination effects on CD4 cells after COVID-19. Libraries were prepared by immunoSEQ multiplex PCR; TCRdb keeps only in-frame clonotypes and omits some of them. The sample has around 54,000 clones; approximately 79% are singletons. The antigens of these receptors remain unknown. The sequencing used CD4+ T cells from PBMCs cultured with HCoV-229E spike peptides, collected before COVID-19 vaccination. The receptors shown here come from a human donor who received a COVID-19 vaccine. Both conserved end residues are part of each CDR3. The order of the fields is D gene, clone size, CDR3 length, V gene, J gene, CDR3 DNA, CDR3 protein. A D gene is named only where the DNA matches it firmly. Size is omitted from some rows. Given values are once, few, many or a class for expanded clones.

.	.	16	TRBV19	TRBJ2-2	TGTGCCAGTACCTCAACCGGGACCCGCGTCGCCGGGGAGCTGTTTTTT	CASTSTGTRVAGELFF
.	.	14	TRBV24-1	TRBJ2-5	TGTGCCACCAGTGATTCGCTAGCGTGGGAGACCCAGTACTTC	CATSDSLAWETQYF
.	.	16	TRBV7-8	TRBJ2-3	TGTGCCAGCAGCGCCCTAGGTCGTGGGCATCAAGATACGCAGTATTTT	CASSALGRGHQDTQYF
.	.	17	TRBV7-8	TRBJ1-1	TGTGCCAGCAGCTCGATCTCCCCTCCCAACCTGAACACTGAAGCTTTCTTT	CASSSISPPNLNTEAFF
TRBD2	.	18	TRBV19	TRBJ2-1	TGTGCCAGTAGTCCGGGACTAGCGAGGTTTAGTTCCTACAATGAGCAGTTCTTC	CASSPGLARFSSYNEQFF
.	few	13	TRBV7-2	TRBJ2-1	TGTGCCAGCAGCGTGCTCAACTACAATGAGCAGTTCTTC	CASSVLNYNEQFF
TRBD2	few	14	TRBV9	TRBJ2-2	TGTGCCAGCAGCGTTGGACTAGCACCCGGGGAGCTGTTTTTT	CASSVGLAPGELFF
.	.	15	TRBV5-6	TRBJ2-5	TGTGCCAGCAGCTCCCCTTGGGGAGAAGAGGAGACCCAGTACTTC	CASSSPWGEEETQYF
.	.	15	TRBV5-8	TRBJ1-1	TGTGCCAGCAGCTTGGCCTTCACGGGGGGCACTGAAGCTTTCTTT	CASSLAFTGGTEAFF
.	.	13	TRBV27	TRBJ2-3	TGTGCCAGCAGTCCCAGGGTGACAGATACGCAGTATTTT	CASSPRVTDTQYF
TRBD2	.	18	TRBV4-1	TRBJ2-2	TGCGCCAGCAGCCAGGGACTAGCGGGGGGAAGGATCACCGGGGAGCTGTTTTTT	CASSQGLAGGRITGELFF
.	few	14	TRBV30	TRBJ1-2	TGTGCCTGGAGGTACTACATCAACCCGAGGGGCTACACCTTC	CAWRYYINPRGYTF
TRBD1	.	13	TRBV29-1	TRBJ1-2	TGCAGCGTTGACGGGACAGGGGGGGATGGCTACACCTTC	CSVDGTGGDGYTF
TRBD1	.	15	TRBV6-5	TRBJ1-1	TGTGCCAGCAGTTACCCGGGACAGCAGAACACTGAAGCTTTCTTT	CASSYPGQQNTEAFF
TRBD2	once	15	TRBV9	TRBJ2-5	TGTGCCAGCAGCCCCTTGACTAGCGGGGGAGAGACCCAGTACTTC	CASSPLTSGGETQYF
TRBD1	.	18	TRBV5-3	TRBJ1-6	TGTGCCAGAAGCTTGGATTCGTCCCAGGGGGGGATAAATTCACCCCTCCACTTT	CARSLDSSQGGINSPLHF
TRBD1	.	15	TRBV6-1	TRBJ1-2	TGTGCCAGCAGTGAATACGGGACAGGGGGCTATGGCTACACCTTC	CASSEYGTGGYGYTF
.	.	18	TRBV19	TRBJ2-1	TGTGCCAGTAGTATAAGGGTCGGAGGGTTGGGCTCCTACAATGAGCAGTTCTTC	CASSIRVGGLGSYNEQFF
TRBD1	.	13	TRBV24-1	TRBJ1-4	TGTGCCACCGGGACAGGGTTCAATGAAAAACTGTTTTTT	CATGTGFNEKLFF
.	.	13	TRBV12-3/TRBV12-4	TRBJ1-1	TGTGCCAGCAGTGGGGGGAGGAACACTGAAGCTTTCTTT	CASSGGRNTEAFF
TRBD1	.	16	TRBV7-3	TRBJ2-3	TGTGCCAGCAGCGTAAACTCTGGACAGGGTGCAGATACGCAGTATTTT	CASSVNSGQGADTQYF
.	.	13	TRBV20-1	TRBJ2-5	TGCAGTGCTAGTGATAGCCTCCAAGAGACCCAGTACTTC	CSASDSLQETQYF
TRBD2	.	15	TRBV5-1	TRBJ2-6	TGCGCCACCCAAGCCGGGGGGTCTGGGGCCAACGTCCTGACTTTC	CATQAGGSGANVLTF
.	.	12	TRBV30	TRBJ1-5	TGTGCCTGGAGTGGTAGCAATCAGCCCCAGCATTTT	CAWSGSNQPQHF
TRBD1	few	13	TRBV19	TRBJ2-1	TGTGCCAGTAGGGACAGGGTAAGCAATGAGCAGTTCTTC	CASRDRVSNEQFF
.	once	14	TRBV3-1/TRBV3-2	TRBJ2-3	TGTGCCAGCAGTCGGGGGGCCAACACAGATACGCAGTATTTT	CASSRGANTDTQYF
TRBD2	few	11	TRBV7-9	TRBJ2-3	TGTGGAGCGGGGAGCACAGATACGCAGTATTTT	CGAGSTDTQYF
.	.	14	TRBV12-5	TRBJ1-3	TGTGCTAGTGGTTTTGGGGGCTCTGGAAACACCATATATTTT	CASGFGGSGNTIYF
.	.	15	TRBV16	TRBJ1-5	TGTGCCAGCAGCCAATATCAACGTAGCAATCAGCCCCAGCATTTT	CASSQYQRSNQPQHF
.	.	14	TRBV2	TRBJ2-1	TGTGCCAGCAGGATAAGGGGGGGGGATGCTGAGCAGTTCTTC	CASRIRGGDAEQFF
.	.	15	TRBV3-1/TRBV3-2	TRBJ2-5	TGTGCCAGCAGCCTCACAGGCCAGATGCGAGAGACCCAGTACTTC	CASSLTGQMRETQYF
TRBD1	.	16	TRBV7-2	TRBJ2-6	TGTGCCAGCAGCTTCGACAGGGGCAGTGGGGCCAACGTCCTGACTTTC	CASSFDRGSGANVLTF
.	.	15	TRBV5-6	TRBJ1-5	TGTGCCAGCAGCTTGGGAGATCGGGCTAATCAGCCCCAGCATTTT	CASSLGDRANQPQHF
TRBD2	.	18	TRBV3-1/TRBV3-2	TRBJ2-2	TGTGCCAGCAGCCAAGAGGGACTAGCGGGGGGAGGCACCGGGGAGCTGTTTTTT	CASSQEGLAGGGTGELFF
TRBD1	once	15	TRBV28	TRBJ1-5	TGTGCCAGCAGTTCCAAAGGACAGGTCTTTCGTCCCCAGCATTTT	CASSSKGQVFRPQHF
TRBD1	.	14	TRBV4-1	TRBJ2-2	TGCGCCAGCAGCGACAGGGGTAACACCGGGGAGCTGTTTTTT	CASSDRGNTGELFF
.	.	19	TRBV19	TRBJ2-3	TGTGCCAGTAGTATAGATCGTGGCGGGGTCAGCGGATTCACAGATACGCAGTATTTT	CASSIDRGGVSGFTDTQYF
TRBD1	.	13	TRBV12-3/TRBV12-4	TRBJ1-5	TGTGCCAGCAGTCGGGACAGGGATCAGCCCCAGCATTTT	CASSRDRDQPQHF
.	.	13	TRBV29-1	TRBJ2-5	TGCAGCGTTAGGCAGGGTGGGGGAGAGACCCAGTACTTC	CSVRQGGGETQYF
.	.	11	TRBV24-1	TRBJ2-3	TGTGCCACCAGTGATTTGACTACGCAGTATTTT	CATSDLTTQYF
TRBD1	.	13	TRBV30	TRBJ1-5	TGTGCCTGGAGTCCCGGACAGGTTCAGCCCCAGCATTTT	CAWSPGQVQPQHF
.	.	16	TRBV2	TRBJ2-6	TGTGCCAGCAGCCCCTCCGGGGCTGCTGGGGCCAACGTCCTGACTTTC	CASSPSGAAGANVLTF
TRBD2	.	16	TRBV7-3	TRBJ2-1	TGTGCCAGCAGCTTAAGGGGGGGGAGCTCCTACAATGAGCAGTTCTTC	CASSLRGGSSYNEQFF
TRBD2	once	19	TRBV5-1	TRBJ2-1	TGCGCCAGCAGCTTCCGGCGAAGCGGGGGGGCCAGCTCCTACAATGAGCAGTTCTTC	CASSFRRSGGASSYNEQFF